This T cell receptor (beta chain) was recorded in a study of cytomegalovirus exposure and HLA in healthy donors. Study-level points and caveats: Accurate prediction of most subjects' HLA-A and HLA-B alleles from TCR beta sequences was reported. Under in vitro conditions, three CMV-associated chains were confirmed as specific for CMV antigens.

PCR amplification relied on 60 Vbeta primers (plus 13 Jbeta primers). TCRdb's copy holds only in-frame clones and misses some; the assay was immunoSEQ multiplex PCR. Found here are about 150,000 clones, approximately 85% of them singletons; the top ten hold 6% to 6.5%. The sample holds a few counts of this clone. Its antigen is as yet unknown. This clonotype was sampled from a man aged 50-59 years in good health and CMV-seropositive. Sequenced material: PBMCs.

CDR3 sequence reads: CASSPFSGDTQYF. For the CDR3, the DNA is TGTGCCAGCAGTCCCTTTTCCGGAGATACGCAGTATTTT. V and J are TRBV6-5 and TRBJ2-3; D unresolved. Trimming stripped 5 bases from V and 5 bases from J, with 11 bases between. The V gene's germline CDR1 is MNHEY and CDR2 SVGAGI. CDR3 size: 13 residues.